Below, 26 T cell receptor beta chains from the same sample are listed, as sequenced in a study of multiple sclerosis patients with progressive multifocal leukoencephalopathy. Described time point: before natalizumab initiation. The assay was immunoSEQ multiplex PCR, and TCRdb's table has in-frame clones only and misses some. Of 25,000 to 35,000 clones listed, 88% are singletons. Sequenced input: PBMCs. The receptor source for this set is a human donor with multiple sclerosis.

This clone was detected only a few times. The V gene is TRBV5-6, the J gene TRBJ1-5, with 12 bases lining up with TRBD1. The CDR3 is 19 amino acids. The germline V gene has CDR1 SGHDT and CDR2 YYEEEE. V lost 0 bases and J lost 4; bases outside the gene matches: 11. In DNA, the CDR3 is TGTGCCAGCAGCTTGGCCGGGACAGGGGGCGAGGAGAGAAATCAGCCCCAGCATTTT. Translation: CASSLAGTGGEERNQPQHF.

This chain links TRBV30 with TRBJ2-1; 7 nucleotides match TRBD1. V was pared by 3 bases and J by 4 bases, with 9 bases of the junction left unmatched. The CDR3 totals 15 residues. Looked up from germline, CDR1 is GTSNPN and CDR2 is SVGIG (reference sequence). CDR3 coding DNA: TGTGCCTGGAGCTCAGACAGGGACCTATACAATGAGCAGTTCTTC. It encodes CAWSSDRDLYNEQFF.

This chain links TRBV19 with TRBJ1-1, with TRBD1 matching over 7 bases. After removal of 10 bases from V and 6 bases from J, the junction contained 14 bases not matched to a gene. Germline V gene lookup returns CDR1 LNHDA and CDR2 SQIVND (reference sequence). The CDR3 contains 14 residues. For the CDR3, the DNA is TGTGCCACTGCCGATGACAGGGATTATTCTGAAGCTTTCTTT. Residues: CATADDRDYSEAFF.

V gene TRBV21-1 combines with J gene TRBJ1-1. TRBV21-1 is marked as a pseudogene. This CDR3 is 10 amino acids long. CDR3 residues: CASSLVEAFF. CDR3 DNA: TGTGCCAGCAGCCTTGTAGAAGCTTTCTTT.

This clone was seen only once. The rearrangement uses TRBV27 and TRBJ2-7; 9 nucleotides match TRBD2. Per the germline V gene, CDR1 is MNHEY and CDR2 is SMNVEV (reference sequence). V lost 2 bases to trimming and J lost 4 bases; unmatched junction nucleotides: 6. The CDR3 sequence is 15 residues long. The CDR3 sequence is CASSLAGGSWYEQYF. The CDR3 nucleotides read TGTGCCAGCAGTTTAGCGGGGGGGAGCTGGTACGAGCAGTACTTC.

The CDR3 is CASRRGVNTGELFF. The CDR3 DNA follows: TGTGCCAGCAGACGGGGGGTGAACACCGGGGAGCTGTTTTTT. This chain connects TRBV7-2 to TRBJ2-2; 7 positions agree with TRBD2. Germline V gives CDR1 SGHTA, CDR2 FQGNSA. The ends lost 6 bases at V and 1 base at J; junction bases unmatched: 2. The CDR3 covers 14 residues.

This clone has just one count. Germline and junction disagree at one end, which may indicate a read error. Within the sample, other DNA sequences also encode this same CDR3. The V call is TRBV7-9, the J call TRBJ1-1, with D possibly matching TRBD1 (5 bases). Germline V gene sequence: CDR1 SEHNR, CDR2 FQNEAQ (reference sequence). The CDR3 is 15 residues long. The CDR3 DNA reads TGTGCCAGCAGCTTATACAGGCTACTGAACACTGAAGCCTTCTTT. This translates into CASSLYRLLNTEAFF. Full variable domain (missing parts from reference TRBV7-9 and TRBJ1-1): DTGVSQNPRHKITKRGQNVTFRCDPISEHNRLYWYRQTLGQGPEFLTYFQNEAQLEKSRLLSDRFSAERPKGSFSTLEIQRTEQGDSAMYLCASSLYRLLNTEAFFGQGTRLTVV.

The chain links TRBV6-1 to TRBJ1-2; D not resolved. The CDR3 loop spans 15 amino acids. From germline, CDR1 is MNHNS and CDR2 SASEGT. V gave up 3 bases and J gave up 4 bases, with 15 bases separating them. The CDR3 here is CASSEGYSALYGYTF. CDR3 sequence (DNA): TGTGCCAGCAGTGAGGGGTACTCGGCCCTCTATGGCTACACCTTC.

The rearrangement links TRBV10-3 to TRBJ1-5; D not certain. The CDR3 has 14 amino acids. Between the trimmed V and J ends, which lost 4 bases and 3 bases, there was a span of 10 bases. In germline, CDR1 is ENHRY, CDR2 SYGVKD. The CDR3 sequence is CAISVKPDNQPQHF. CDR3 nucleotides: TGTGCCATCAGTGTCAAGCCGGACAATCAGCCCCAGCATTTT.

The rearrangement uses TRBV6-5 and TRBJ1-1; no clear D. There are 15 residues in the CDR3. V was clipped by 5 bases and J by 4 bases, with 17 bases between them. Germline lookup yields CDR1 MNHEY and CDR2 SVGAGI. The CDR3 spells CASSPGSGPPTEAFF. CDR3 nucleotide sequence: TGTGCCAGCAGTCCCGGTTCGGGCCCACCCACTGAAGCTTTCTTT.

CDR3 nucleotides: TGCGCCAGCAGCCATTTGGGACTAGGCACTACCTCGGGTGTCTACGAGCAGTACTTC. Its translation is CASSHLGLGTTSGVYEQYF. The chain is built from TRBV4-1 and TRBJ2-5, with 8 bases fitting TRBD2. The better agreement between TRBJ2-7 and the DNA end casts doubt on the J call. The V gene's germline CDR1 is MGHRA and CDR2 YSYEKL. This CDR3 has 19 amino acids.

The V gene is TRBV19, the J gene TRBJ1-1, with D possibly being TRBD1 (5 bases). From germline, CDR1 is LNHDA and CDR2 SQIVND (reference sequence). This CDR3 has 13 amino acids. Between the trimmed V and J ends, which lost 6 bases and 0 bases, there was a span of 8 bases. The CDR3 DNA follows: TGTGCCAGTAGCCTGACAGTGAACACTGAAGCTTTCTTT. Its translation is CASSLTVNTEAFF.

Comments on this clone: The junction departs from germline at one end; a sequencing error may be responsible. J is TRBJ2-5 and V is TRBV7-7, with TRBD2 identical over 8 bases. The CDR3 loop spans 13 amino acids. Germline CDR1 and CDR2: SSHAT and FNYEAQ (reference sequence). The CDR3 nucleotides read TGTGCTAGCAGCCCAAGCGGGGGCGAGACCCAGTACTTC. Residues: CASSPSGGETQYF.

This sequence joins TRBV29-1 and TRBJ1-1; D unresolved. The CDR3 consists of 14 residues. Trimming stripped 3 bases from V and 0 bases from J, with 11 bases between. CDR1 and CDR2 from the germline V gene are SQVTM and ANQGSEA. The CDR3 sequence: CSVEVGPMNTEAFF. CDR3 in DNA: TGCAGCGTTGAGGTCGGCCCCATGAACACTGAAGCTTTCTTT.

The chain uses TRBV2 and TRBJ2-3; 10 bases match TRBD1. This CDR3 comprises 15 residues. Germline V gene data show CDR1 as SNHLY and CDR2 as FYNNEI. The junction had 9 bases not matched to a gene; V was cut back by 6 bases and J by 6 bases. CDR3 DNA sequence: TGTGCCAGCAGGGCGCCGGGACAGGGGTGGGATACGCAGTATTTT. Its protein is CASRAPGQGWDTQYF.

The chain joins TRBV6-1 to TRBJ2-7; D may match TRBD1 or TRBD2 (5 bases each). Deletions cut 6 bases from V and 2 bases from J, with 14 bases between. This CDR3 region has 14 residues. Germline V gene data show CDR1 as MNHNS and CDR2 as SASEGT. CDR3 coding DNA: TGTGCCAGCAGGACCCGGGACGGAACCTACGAGCAGTACTTC. Encoded protein: CASRTRDGTYEQYF.

This sequence joins TRBV6-6 and TRBJ1-2, with a weak D call TRBD1 (5 bases). Deletions cut 0 bases from V and 8 bases from J, with 7 bases between. The germline V gene encodes CDR1 MNHNY and CDR2 SVGAGI (reference sequence). The CDR3 runs 12 residues. The CDR3 here is CASSYSGDGYTF. The CDR3 coding sequence is TGTGCCAGCAGTTACTCAGGGGACGGCTACACCTTC.

This chain uses TRBV28 with TRBJ2-1; D perhaps matches TRBD1 (5 bases). This CDR3 region has 13 residues. V lost 7 bases and J 4 bases, leaving 11 bases between the germline ends. Germline loops: CDR1 MDHEN, CDR2 SYDVKM. In DNA, the CDR3 is TGTGCCAGCACCCAGGGCCCGTACAATGAGCAGTTCTTC. It translates to CASTQGPYNEQFF. Filled out from reference TRBV28 and TRBJ2-1, the complete variable domain reads DVKVTQSSRYLVKRTGEKVFLECVQDMDHENMFWYRQDPGLGLRLIYFSYDVKMKEKGDIPEGYSVSREKKERFSLILESASTNQTSMYLCASTQGPYNEQFFGPGTRLTVL.

This clone was counted once. The V gene is TRBV21-1, the J gene TRBJ1-4. TRBV21-1 is assigned pseudogene status. The CDR3 contains 17 residues. This CDR3 reads CASSSRRDPATNEKLFF. DNA for the CDR3: TGTGCCAGCAGCTCACGTAGGGACCCTGCAACTAATGAAAAACTGTTTTTT.

This rearrangement joins TRBV5-1 to TRBJ1-1; tentatively, D is TRBD1 (6 bases). The CDR3 runs 15 residues. Germline V gene sequence: CDR1 SGHRS, CDR2 YFSETQ. Trimming left V 5 bases short and J 4 bases short, with 18 bases between. The DNA of the CDR3 is TGCGCCAGCAGTTATCGGGGGGCTTTGAGCACTGAAGCTTTCTTT. It yields the protein CASSYRGALSTEAFF.

The chain employs TRBV9 and TRBJ2-1, with a possible D match to TRBD1 (5 bases). This CDR3 contains 14 residues. The V gene lost 0 bases and the J gene lost 7 bases, with 11 bases spanning the gap. Germline V CDR1 and CDR2: SGDLS, YYNGEE. CDR3 protein: CASSVGGSTNEQFF. The CDR3 DNA reads TGTGCCAGCAGCGTAGGGGGCAGTACGAATGAGCAGTTCTTC. Combining the CDR3 with reference TRBV9 and TRBJ2-1 gives the whole variable domain DSGVTQTPKHLITATGQRVTLRCSPRSGDLSVYWYQQSLDQGLQFLIQYYNGEERAKGNILERFSAQQFPDLHSELNLSSLELGDSALYFCASSVGGSTNEQFFGPGTRLTVL.

The chain employs TRBV13 and TRBJ2-7; TRBD2 matches at 8 bases. Germline-derived CDR1 and CDR2 are PRHDT and FYEKMQ (reference sequence). CDR3 length: 16 residues. Trimming cost V 4 bases and J 2 bases; bases outside gene matches: 10. The CDR3 reads CASSSPGGRSPYEQYF. The CDR3 nucleotides are TGTGCCAGCAGCTCCCCGGGGGGGAGGTCGCCCTACGAGCAGTACTTC.

This clone turned up a few times. The gene calls are TRBV6-5 and TRBJ2-2, with 7 bases that match TRBD1. Looked up from germline, CDR1 is MNHEY and CDR2 is SVGAGI. V shed 7 bases, J shed 4 bases, and the junction held 9 bases outside the gene matches. This CDR3 is 15 amino acids long. CDR3 nucleotide sequence: TGTGCCAGCAAGCCGGACAGGTCATTCACCGGGGAGCTGTTTTTT. This sequence encodes CASKPDRSFTGELFF.

The rearrangement links TRBV6-6 to TRBJ2-5, with 7 positions matching TRBD1. The CDR3 sequence is 16 residues long. With V trimmed by 0 bases and J by 1 base, 5 bases remained unmatched. CDR1 and CDR2 (germline): MNHNY, SVGAGI (reference sequence). This CDR3 reads CASSYSITGVQETQYF. In DNA, the CDR3 is TGTGCCAGCAGTTACTCGATTACAGGGGTCCAAGAGACCCAGTACTTC.

The J gene is TRBJ1-1, the V gene TRBV6-5; no definite D call. Germline CDR1 is MNHEY and CDR2 is SVGAGI. The CDR3 totals 15 residues. V gave up 0 bases and J gave up 7 bases, with 15 bases separating them. DNA of the CDR3: TGTGCCAGCAGTTACTCGATCACGTTAAGCCTTGAAGCTTTCTTT. This sequence encodes CASSYSITLSLEAFF.

The V and J genes are TRBV9 and TRBJ2-7; no clear D gene. The length of the CDR3 is 12 residues. Germline loops: CDR1 SGDLS, CDR2 YYNGEE. The germline V and J ends were trimmed by 3 bases and 4 bases, with 8 bases remaining between them. DNA for the CDR3: TGTGCCAGCAGCGCGGACGGTTACGAGCAGTACTTC. Protein product: CASSADGYEQYF.